This T cell receptor beta chain was recorded in a study of blood T cell repertoires in COVID-19. Germline V gives CDR1 SGHKS, CDR2 YYEKEE (reference sequence). The V gene end was trimmed by 0 bases and the J gene end by 8 bases; junction bases not matched to a gene: 7. The CDR3 consists of 15 residues. Using immunoSEQ multiplex PCR, the repertoire was profiled, and TCRdb retains in-frame clones only, with some absent. Of about 240,000 clones detected, about 89% appear once; the ten largest clones hold around 4%. The chain employs TRBV5-5 and TRBJ1-4; the match to TRBD1 covers 7 bases. Sequenced material: PBMCs or T cells enriched from blood (not recorded which). This sequence originates from a woman in her twenties or thirties who had recovered from COVID-19. The CDR3 nucleotides are TGTGCCAGCAGCTTGGGGGCAGGGGGTAGGGAAAAACTGTTTTTT. Protein sequence: CASSLGAGGREKLFF.